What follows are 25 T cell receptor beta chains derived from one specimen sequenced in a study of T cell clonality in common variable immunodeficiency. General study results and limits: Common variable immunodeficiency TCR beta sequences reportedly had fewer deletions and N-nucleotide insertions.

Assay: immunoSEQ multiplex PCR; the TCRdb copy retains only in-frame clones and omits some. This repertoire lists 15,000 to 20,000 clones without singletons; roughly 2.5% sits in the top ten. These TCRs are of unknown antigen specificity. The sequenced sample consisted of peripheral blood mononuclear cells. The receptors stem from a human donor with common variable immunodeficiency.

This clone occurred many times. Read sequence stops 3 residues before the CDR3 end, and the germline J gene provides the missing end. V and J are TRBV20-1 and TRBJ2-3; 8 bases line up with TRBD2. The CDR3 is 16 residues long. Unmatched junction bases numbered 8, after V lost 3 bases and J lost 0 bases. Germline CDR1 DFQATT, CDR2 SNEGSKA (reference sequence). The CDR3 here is CSASAGGSTSTDTQYF. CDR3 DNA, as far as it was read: TGCAGTGCTAGCGCGGGAGGCTCCACTAGCACAGATACG.

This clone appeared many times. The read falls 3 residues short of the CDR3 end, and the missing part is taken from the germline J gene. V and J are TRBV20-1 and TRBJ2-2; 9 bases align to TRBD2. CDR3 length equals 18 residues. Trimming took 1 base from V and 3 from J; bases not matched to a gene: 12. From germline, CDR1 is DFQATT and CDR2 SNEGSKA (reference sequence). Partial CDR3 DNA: TGCAGTGCTAGAGCAAATAGAGCGGGAGGACCGGACACCGGGGAG. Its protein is CSARANRAGGPDTGE. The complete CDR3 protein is CSARANRAGGPDTGELFF.

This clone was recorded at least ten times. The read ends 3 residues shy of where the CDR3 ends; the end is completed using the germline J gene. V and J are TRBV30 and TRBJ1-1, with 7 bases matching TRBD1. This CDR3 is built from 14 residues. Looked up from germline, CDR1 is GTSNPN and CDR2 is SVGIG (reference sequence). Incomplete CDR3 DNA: TGTGCCTGGAGCTCAGACAGGGCCTCTGGGGAA. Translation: CAWSSDRASGE. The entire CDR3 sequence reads CAWSSDRASGEAFF.

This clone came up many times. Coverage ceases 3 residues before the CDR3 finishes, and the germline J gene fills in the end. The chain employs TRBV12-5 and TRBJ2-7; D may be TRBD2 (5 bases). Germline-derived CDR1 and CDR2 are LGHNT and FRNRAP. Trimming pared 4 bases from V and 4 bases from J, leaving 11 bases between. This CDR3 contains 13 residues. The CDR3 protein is CASGSSRGYEQYF. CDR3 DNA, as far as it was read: TGTGCTAGTGGTTCCTCGCGAGGGTACGAG.

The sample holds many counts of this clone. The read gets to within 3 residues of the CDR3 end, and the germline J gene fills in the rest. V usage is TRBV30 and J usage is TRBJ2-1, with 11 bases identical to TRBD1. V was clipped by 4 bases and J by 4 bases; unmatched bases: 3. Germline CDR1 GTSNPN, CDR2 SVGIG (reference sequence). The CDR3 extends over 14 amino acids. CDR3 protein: CAWNGQGAYNEQFF. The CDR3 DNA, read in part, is TGTGCCTGGAACGGACAGGGGGCTTACAATGAG.

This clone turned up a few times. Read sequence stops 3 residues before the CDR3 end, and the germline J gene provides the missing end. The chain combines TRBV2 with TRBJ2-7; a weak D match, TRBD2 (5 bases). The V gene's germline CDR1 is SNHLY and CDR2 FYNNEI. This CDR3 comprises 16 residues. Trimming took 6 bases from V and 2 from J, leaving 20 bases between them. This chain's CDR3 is CASSDVPSGGPYEQYF. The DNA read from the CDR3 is TGTGCCAGCAGCGACGTCCCGAGTGGCGGGCCCTACGAG.

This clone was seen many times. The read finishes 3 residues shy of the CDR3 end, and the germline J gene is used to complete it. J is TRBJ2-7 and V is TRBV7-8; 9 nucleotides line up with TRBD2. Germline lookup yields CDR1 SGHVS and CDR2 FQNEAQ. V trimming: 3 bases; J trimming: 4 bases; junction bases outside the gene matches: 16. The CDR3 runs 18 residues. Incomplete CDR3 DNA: TGTGCCAGCAGCTTCGGCAGCTTCGGAGCGGGAGGAGGGTACGAG. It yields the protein CASSFGSFGAGGGYE. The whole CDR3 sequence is CASSFGSFGAGGGYEQYF.

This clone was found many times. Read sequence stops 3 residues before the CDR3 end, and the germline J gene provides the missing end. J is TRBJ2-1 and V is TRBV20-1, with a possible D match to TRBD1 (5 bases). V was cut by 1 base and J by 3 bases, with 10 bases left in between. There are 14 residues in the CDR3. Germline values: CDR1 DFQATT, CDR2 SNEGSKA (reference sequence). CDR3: CSARAGQGYNEQFF. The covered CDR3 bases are TGCAGTGCTAGAGCAGGGCAGGGCTACAATGAG.

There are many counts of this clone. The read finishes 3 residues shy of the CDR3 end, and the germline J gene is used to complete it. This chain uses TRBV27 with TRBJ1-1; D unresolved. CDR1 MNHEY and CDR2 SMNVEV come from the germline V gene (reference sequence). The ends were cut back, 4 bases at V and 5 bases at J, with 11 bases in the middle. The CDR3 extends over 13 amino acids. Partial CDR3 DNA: TGTGCCAGCAGTTCCAAGACCGGGACTGAA. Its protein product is CASSSKTGTE. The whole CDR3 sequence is CASSSKTGTEAFF.

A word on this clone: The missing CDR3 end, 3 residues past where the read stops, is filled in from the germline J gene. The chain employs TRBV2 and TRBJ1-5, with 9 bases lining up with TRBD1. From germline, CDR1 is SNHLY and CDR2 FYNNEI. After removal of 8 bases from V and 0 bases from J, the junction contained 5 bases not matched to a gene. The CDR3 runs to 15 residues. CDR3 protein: CASLGQGHSNQPQHF. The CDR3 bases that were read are TGTGCCAGCCTCGGACAGGGGCATAGCAATCAGCCC.

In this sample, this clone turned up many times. Partial CDR3 DNA: TGTGCCAGCAGCTTGACTAGCCGCGCAGATACG. The encoded protein is CASSLTSRADT. The whole CDR3 protein is CASSLTSRADTQYF. The chain uses TRBV7-3 and TRBJ2-3; 7 nucleotides line up with TRBD2. From the germline J gene comes the end of the CDR3, since the read stops 3 residues before it. Per germline, CDR1 SGHTA and CDR2 FQGTGA. The trim removed 3 bases at V and 4 bases at J, leaving 4 bases unmatched. The CDR3 is 14 amino acids.

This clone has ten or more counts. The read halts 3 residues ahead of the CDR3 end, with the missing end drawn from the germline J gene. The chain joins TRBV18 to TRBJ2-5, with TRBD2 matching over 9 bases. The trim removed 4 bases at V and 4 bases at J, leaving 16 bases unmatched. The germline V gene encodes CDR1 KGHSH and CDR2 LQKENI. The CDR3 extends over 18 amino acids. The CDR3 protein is CASSLSFSSGRGGETQYF. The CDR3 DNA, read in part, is TGTGCCAGCTCACTGTCATTCAGTAGCGGGAGAGGGGGAGAGACC.

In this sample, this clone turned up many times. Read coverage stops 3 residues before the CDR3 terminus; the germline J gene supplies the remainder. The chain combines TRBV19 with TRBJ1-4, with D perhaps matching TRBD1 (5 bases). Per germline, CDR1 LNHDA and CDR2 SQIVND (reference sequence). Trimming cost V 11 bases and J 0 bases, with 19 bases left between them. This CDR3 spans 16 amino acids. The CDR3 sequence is CAASRQGWATNEKLFF. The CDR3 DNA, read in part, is TGTGCCGCCTCCCGGCAGGGTTGGGCAACTAATGAAAAA.

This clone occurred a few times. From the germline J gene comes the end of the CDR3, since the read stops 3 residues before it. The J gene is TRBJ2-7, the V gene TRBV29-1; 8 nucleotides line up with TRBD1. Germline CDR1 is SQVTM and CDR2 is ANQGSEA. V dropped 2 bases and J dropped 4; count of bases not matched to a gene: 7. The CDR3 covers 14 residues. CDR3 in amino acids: CSVESSGGGYEQYF. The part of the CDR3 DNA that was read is TGCAGCGTTGAAAGTTCAGGGGGCGGGTACGAG.

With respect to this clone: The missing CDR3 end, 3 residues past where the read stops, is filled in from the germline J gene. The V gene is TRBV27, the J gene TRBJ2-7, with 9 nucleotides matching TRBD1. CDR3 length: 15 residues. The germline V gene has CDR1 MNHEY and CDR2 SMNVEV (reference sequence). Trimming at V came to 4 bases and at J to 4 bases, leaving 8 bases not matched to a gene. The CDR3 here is CASSSLGQGRYEQYF. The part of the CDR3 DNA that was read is TGTGCCAGCAGTTCCCTCGGACAGGGGCGGTACGAG.

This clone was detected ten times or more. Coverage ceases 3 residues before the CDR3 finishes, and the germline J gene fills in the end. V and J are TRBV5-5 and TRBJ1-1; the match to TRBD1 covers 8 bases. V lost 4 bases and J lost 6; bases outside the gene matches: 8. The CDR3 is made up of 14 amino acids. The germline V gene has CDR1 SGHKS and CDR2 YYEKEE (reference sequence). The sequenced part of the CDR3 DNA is TGTGCCAGCAGCGATCCGGGACAGGACCCTGAA. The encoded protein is CASSDPGQDPE. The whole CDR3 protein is CASSDPGQDPEAFF.

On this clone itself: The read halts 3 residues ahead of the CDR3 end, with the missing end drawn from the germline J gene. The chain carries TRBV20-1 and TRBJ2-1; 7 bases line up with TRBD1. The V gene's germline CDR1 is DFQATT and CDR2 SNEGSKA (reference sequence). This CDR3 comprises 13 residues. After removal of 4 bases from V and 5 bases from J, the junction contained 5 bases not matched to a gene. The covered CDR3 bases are TGCAGTGCTAAACAGGGGTTAGACAATGAG. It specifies CSAKQGLDNE. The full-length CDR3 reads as CSAKQGLDNEQFF.

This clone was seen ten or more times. Partial CDR3 DNA: TGTGCCACCAGCAGAGAAGGTGGGATCAGGGGTCTCGGCTACGAG. Translation: CATSREGGIRGLGYE. The entire CDR3 protein is CATSREGGIRGLGYEQYF. The chain employs TRBV15 and TRBJ2-7; perhaps TRBD1 as D (6 bases). The observed sequence ends 3 residues before the CDR3 terminus, with the missing tail filled in from the germline J gene. The CDR3 totals 18 residues. V was trimmed by 0 bases and J by 3 bases, leaving 21 bases between them. Germline V lookup: CDR1 LNHNV, CDR2 YYDKDF (reference sequence).

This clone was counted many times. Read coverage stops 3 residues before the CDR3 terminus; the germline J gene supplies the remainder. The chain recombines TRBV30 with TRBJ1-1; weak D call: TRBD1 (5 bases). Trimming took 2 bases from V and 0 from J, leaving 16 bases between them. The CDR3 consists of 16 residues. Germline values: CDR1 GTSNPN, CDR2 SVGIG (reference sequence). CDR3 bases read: TGTGCCTGGAGTCCCGAAAGTGGACATTTGAACACTGAA. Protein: CAWSPESGHLNTE. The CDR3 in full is CAWSPESGHLNTEAFF.

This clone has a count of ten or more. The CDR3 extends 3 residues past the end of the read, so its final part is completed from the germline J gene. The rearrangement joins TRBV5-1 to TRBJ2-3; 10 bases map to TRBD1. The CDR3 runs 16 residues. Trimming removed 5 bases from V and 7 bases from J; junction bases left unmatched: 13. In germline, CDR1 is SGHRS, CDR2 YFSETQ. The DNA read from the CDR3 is TGCGCCAGCAGTACTTCCGGGACAGGGGCCCTACATACG. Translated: CASSTSGTGALHT. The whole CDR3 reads CASSTSGTGALHTQYF.

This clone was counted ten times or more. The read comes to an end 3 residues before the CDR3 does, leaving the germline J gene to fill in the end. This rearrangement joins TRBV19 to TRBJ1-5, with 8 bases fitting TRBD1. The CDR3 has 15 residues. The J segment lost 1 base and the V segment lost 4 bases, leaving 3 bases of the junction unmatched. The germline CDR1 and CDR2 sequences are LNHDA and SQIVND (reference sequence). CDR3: CASSKDRVSNQPQHF. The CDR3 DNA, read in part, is TGTGCCAGTAGTAAGGACAGGGTGAGCAATCAGCCC.

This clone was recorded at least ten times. The covered CDR3 bases are TGTGCCAGCAGCCAAGACAAAACTAGCGGAGCTTTCCTCTACAATGAG. Translating it yields CASSQDKTSGAFLYNE. The CDR3 reads in full as CASSQDKTSGAFLYNEQFF. The genes are TRBV4-2 and TRBJ2-1; 8 nucleotides match TRBD2. The read finishes 3 residues shy of the CDR3 end, and the germline J gene is used to complete it. The CDR3 has 19 amino acids. Per germline, CDR1 LGHNA and CDR2 YNFKEQ. Trimming took 0 bases from V and 3 from J; bases not matched to a gene: 13.

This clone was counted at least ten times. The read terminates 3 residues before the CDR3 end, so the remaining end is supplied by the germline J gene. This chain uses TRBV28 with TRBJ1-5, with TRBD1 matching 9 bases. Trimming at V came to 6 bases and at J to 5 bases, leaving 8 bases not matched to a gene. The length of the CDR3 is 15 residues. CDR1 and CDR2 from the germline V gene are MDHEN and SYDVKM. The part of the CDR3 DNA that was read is TGTGCCAGCAGGCGTAGCGGACAGGGGCATCAGCCC. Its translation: CASRRSGQGHQP. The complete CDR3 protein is CASRRSGQGHQPQHF.

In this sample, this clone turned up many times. The CDR3 spells CASSEHDRPNTEAFF. The part of the CDR3 DNA that was read is TGCGCCAGCAGTGAGCACGACAGACCGAACACTGAA. The chain recombines TRBV10-2 with TRBJ1-1; tentatively, D is TRBD1 (5 bases). The read gets to within 3 residues of the CDR3 end, and the germline J gene fills in the rest. Per germline, CDR1 WSHSY and CDR2 SAAADI. V dropped 2 bases and J dropped 1 base, with 11 bases sitting between them. The CDR3 totals 15 residues.

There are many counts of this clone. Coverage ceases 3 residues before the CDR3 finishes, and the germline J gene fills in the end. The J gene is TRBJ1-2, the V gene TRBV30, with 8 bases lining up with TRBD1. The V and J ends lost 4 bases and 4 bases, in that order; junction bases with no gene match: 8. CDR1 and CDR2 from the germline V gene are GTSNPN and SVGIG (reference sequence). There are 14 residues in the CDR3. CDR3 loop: CAWTRTGFGYGYTF. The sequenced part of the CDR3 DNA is TGTGCCTGGACCCGGACAGGGTTTGGCTATGGC.